Presented here are 18 T cell receptor beta chains from one specimen sequenced in a study of T cells in Graves' hyperthyroidism and ophthalmopathy. Amplified regions were TCR beta CDR3 sequences from RNA transcripts. The study used the HTBI primer set for a first-round RT-PCR of the TCR CDR3. TCRdb passed the multiplex PCR reads through MiXCR, listing each CDR3 protein once. Of about 700,000 distinct CDR3 sequences in the sample, less than 15% were seen once. Sequences were obtained from blood. The source of these receptors is a woman aged 18-35 years with Graves' hyperthyroidism.

This clonotype was seen at least ten times. This chain connects TRBV20-1 to TRBJ2-1; 7 nucleotides match TRBD2. V dropped 3 bases and J dropped 3; count of bases not matched to a gene: 11. Germline CDR1 is DFQATT and CDR2 is SNEGSKA (reference sequence). This CDR3 is 16 amino acids long. CDR3 loop: CSARPLISGDYNEQFF. The DNA of the CDR3 is TGCAGTGCTAGGCCGTTGATCAGCGGGGACTACAATGAGCAGTTCTTC.

In its sample, this clonotype was seen a few times. CDR3 in DNA: TGTGCCAGCAGTGTAGGGGGGTCCTATGGCTACACCTTC. Translated: CASSVGGSYGYTF. The V call is TRBV2, the J call TRBJ1-2, with a possible D match to TRBD1 (6 bases). Trimming left V 4 bases short and J 4 bases short, with 10 bases between. This CDR3 contains 13 residues. Germline lookup yields CDR1 SNHLY and CDR2 FYNNEI. The full variable domain, rest sourced from reference TRBV2 and TRBJ1-2, is EPEVTQTPSHQVTQMGQEVILRCVPISNHLYFYWYRQILGQKVEFLVSFYNNEISEKSEIFDDQFSVERPDGSNFTLKIRSTKLEDSAMYFCASSVGGSYGYTFGSGTRLTVV.

As to this clonotype: Germline and junction disagree at one end, which may indicate a read error. The chain links TRBV7-3 to TRBJ2-5; the D gene is possibly TRBD1 (6 bases). This CDR3 has 16 amino acids. Germline assignment: CDR1 SGHTA and CDR2 FQGTGA. The CDR3 DNA sequence: TGTGCCAGCAGCTTATCCCCGAGGACAGCGCAAGGGACCCAGTACTTC. It specifies CASSLSPRTAQGTQYF.

Only a few counts were recorded for this clonotype. This rearrangement joins TRBV29-1 to TRBJ2-7, with TRBD2 identical over 7 bases. V was clipped by 2 bases and J by 2 bases; unmatched bases: 6. CDR3 length: 14 residues. Looked up from germline, CDR1 is SQVTM and CDR2 is ANQGSEA. CDR3 nucleotides: TGCAGCGTTGAACTCAGCGGGAACCCCTACGAGCAGTACTTC. It encodes CSVELSGNPYEQYF.

This clonotype was recorded many times. The rearrangement links TRBV30 to TRBJ2-1, with D tentatively TRBD2 (6 bases). CDR1 and CDR2 from the germline V gene are GTSNPN and SVGIG (reference sequence). V lost 3 bases to trimming and J lost 1 base, with 16 bases between them. The CDR3 extends over 16 amino acids. The CDR3 DNA reads TGTGCCTGGAGGGGCTTGGGGGGATCGTCCTACAATGAGCAGTTCTTC. Translation: CAWRGLGGSSYNEQFF.

This clonotype has at least ten counts. The V gene is TRBV2, the J gene TRBJ1-6, with TRBD1 matching over 8 bases. Germline CDR1 SNHLY, CDR2 FYNNEI. CDR3 size: 13 residues. The trim removed 8 bases at V and 7 bases at J, leaving 4 bases unmatched. CDR3 region: CASDTGGNSPLHF. The CDR3 DNA reads TGTGCCAGCGATACAGGGGGAAATTCACCCCTCCACTTT.

This clonotype was counted ten times or more. This sequence joins TRBV28 and TRBJ1-1; D call uncertain. Germline V gene sequence: CDR1 MDHEN, CDR2 SYDVKM. The CDR3 runs 11 residues. V lost 5 bases to trimming and J lost 9 bases, with 10 bases between them. The DNA for the CDR3 is TGTGCCAGCAGTCTTAAAACTAAAGCTTTCTTT. Encoded protein: CASSLKTKAFF.

This clonotype was observed a few times. This sequence joins TRBV12-3 or TRBV12-4 and TRBJ2-3; no clear D. V was trimmed by 6 bases and J by 3 bases, leaving 13 bases between them. CDR3 length: 14 residues. The CDR3, as DNA: TGTGCCAGCAGGTCCGGATCCGGGACAGATACGCAGTATTTT. Translation: CASRSGSGTDTQYF.

A few counts support this clonotype. This may arise from a read error, as a much more abundant clone is one base away. The V and J genes are TRBV28 and TRBJ2-7, with 10 bases that match TRBD1. CDR3 length: 15 residues. Trimming cost V 4 bases and J 3 bases; bases outside gene matches: 6. From germline, CDR1 is MDHEN and CDR2 SYDVKM. The CDR3 DNA sequence: TGTGCCAGCAGTTCCTCCGGGACAGGGGTCTACGAGCAGTACTTC. Translated: CASSSSGTGVYEQYF.

The J gene is TRBJ2-2, the V gene TRBV24-1, with unresolved D. V lost 2 bases to trimming and J lost 0 bases, with 9 bases between them. Germline CDR1 KGHDR, CDR2 SFDVKD. CDR3 length: 16 residues. The CDR3 DNA follows: TGTGCCACCAGTGATTCGACCCGGGCGAACACCGGGGAGCTGTTTTTT. Protein product: CATSDSTRANTGELFF.

The chain combines TRBV14 with TRBJ1-1; TRBD1 matches at 7 bases. CDR1 and CDR2 (germline): SGHDN, FVKESK. CDR3 length: 16 amino acids. Trimming cost V 5 bases and J 13 bases; bases outside gene matches: 22. The CDR3 protein is CASSFSIRGIGEELFF. The CDR3 nucleotides are TGTGCCAGCAGCTTTTCTATCAGGGGGATTGGGGAAGAACTTTTCTTT.

The V gene is TRBV4-1, the J gene TRBJ2-1; D is perhaps TRBD1 or TRBD2 (5 bases each). Trimming pared 4 bases from V and 14 bases from J, leaving 30 bases between. Germline V gives CDR1 MGHRA, CDR2 YSYEKL. This CDR3 spans 17 amino acids. DNA of the CDR3: TGCGCCAGCAGCCGAGGACCCCCGGGACCACAATCGTTGGGGGAGTTCTTC. Protein sequence: CASSRGPPGPQSLGEFF.

The CDR3, as DNA: TGTGCCAGTAATCGACAGGGAACTAATGGCTACACCTTC. Translation: CASNRQGTNGYTF. The genes are TRBV19 and TRBJ1-2; 7 nucleotides line up with TRBD1. Per the germline V gene, CDR1 is LNHDA and CDR2 is SQIVND (reference sequence). The V and J ends lost 7 bases and 6 bases, in that order; junction bases with no gene match: 8. The CDR3 length is 13 residues.

This clonotype was detected only a few times. A much larger clone is a single base away; this may be a read error. The chain couples TRBV7-2 to TRBJ1-1, with D unresolved. The germline V gene encodes CDR1 SGHTA and CDR2 FQGNSA. Trimming cost V 3 bases and J 0 bases, with 8 bases left between them. The CDR3 spans 14 residues. The CDR3 sequence: CASSFNSLNTEAFF. The CDR3 DNA is TGTGCCAGCAGCTTTAACAGCTTGAACACTGAAGCTTTCTTT.

This clonotype was seen a few times. This chain joins TRBV7-9 and TRBJ2-2; maybe TRBD2 (6 bases). Trimming pared 5 bases from V and 1 base from J, leaving 11 bases between. The CDR3 runs to 15 residues. The germline gives CDR1 SEHNR, CDR2 FQNEAQ (reference sequence). The CDR3 bases are TGTGCCAGCAGCCCCCCGGGACTGAACACCGGGGAGCTGTTTTTT. This translates into CASSPPGLNTGELFF.

At least ten counts were recorded for this clonotype. The chain uses TRBV29-1 and TRBJ2-3, with TRBD2 matching 9 bases. The ends lost 3 bases at V and 4 bases at J; junction bases unmatched: 11. The length of the CDR3 is 16 residues. Per the germline V gene, CDR1 is SQVTM and CDR2 is ANQGSEA. The CDR3 is CSVEPLAGVVPDTQYF. CDR3 nucleotide sequence: TGCAGCGTTGAGCCCTTAGCGGGAGTTGTTCCAGATACGCAGTATTTT.

The chain combines TRBV5-1 with TRBJ2-2; tentative D call: TRBD2 (6 bases). Germline V gene lookup returns CDR1 SGHRS and CDR2 YFSETQ. With 2 bases removed from V and 3 bases from J, the gap between germline ends came to 8 bases. The CDR3 has 14 amino acids. The CDR3 coding sequence is TGCGCCAGCAGCTTACGACTAGACACCGGGGAGCTGTTTTTT. Translated, it gives CASSLRLDTGELFF.

This clonotype was seen many times. This sequence joins TRBV9 and TRBJ2-3; a possible D gene is TRBD2 (5 bases). V was pared by 2 bases and J by 6 bases, with 10 bases between. CDR3 length: 13 amino acids. Per germline, CDR1 SGDLS and CDR2 YYNGEE. The CDR3 DNA reads TGTGCCAGCAGCGTCCCACCGGGGGATACGCAGTATTTT. Translation gives CASSVPPGDTQYF.